The rows below give T cell receptor beta chains drawn from one sample of a study of blood T cell repertoires in COVID-19. TCRdb's copy holds only in-frame clones and misses some; the assay was immunoSEQ multiplex PCR. The sample has some 150,000 clones, over 75% seen once. The sequenced sample was peripheral blood. These receptors were collected from a woman aged 45-59 years with acute or convalescent COVID-19. Each CDR3 is given without its conserved first and last residue. The size entry is marked missing in some rows and otherwise reads once, few, many or a size class.

clone size	V gene	J gene	CDR3 protein
.	TRBV5-1	TRBJ2-2	ASSSSGGLTGELF
.	TRBV10-3	TRBJ1-2	AVGTGANYGYT
.	TRBV9	TRBJ2-3	ASSVAAGASTDTQY
.	TRBV7-2	TRBJ1-2	ASSLDREGYT
.	TRBV18	TRBJ2-1	ASSPPVRPGLGSYNEQF
.	TRBV6-5	TRBJ1-6	ASSYDGGAGSPLH
few	TRBV13	TRBJ2-2	ASASGGPNTGELF
.	TRBV12-3/TRBV12-4	TRBJ2-3	ASRFQGPDTQY
.	TRBV19	TRBJ1-2	ASSFRPGSGYT
once	TRBV19	TRBJ1-4	ASGTGRGKLF